These 25 T cell receptor beta chains were sequenced from one sample in a study of OX40 agonist ivuxolimab in advanced cancers. The protocol was immunoSEQ multiplex PCR, while the TCRdb copy is restricted to in-frame clones and leaves out a portion. This sample carries about 150,000 clones, about nine tenths of them seen once, and the ten largest clones take about 1.1%. The material was CD4+ or CD8+ T cells sorted from blood, obtained in a trial of the OX40 agonist ivuxolimab. All receptors derive from an adult with an advanced solid tumor such as melanoma, head and neck, liver or kidney cancer.

This chain uses TRBV18 with TRBJ1-5, with D maybe TRBD1 (6 bases). V gave up 6 bases and J gave up 0 bases, with 18 bases separating them. CDR1 and CDR2 (germline): KGHSH, LQKENI. The CDR3 sequence is 17 residues long. In nucleotides, the CDR3 is TGTGCCAGCTCGGGCTCGCTCGGGACAAGTAGCAATCAGCCCCAGCATTTT. Translated, it gives CASSGSLGTSSNQPQHF. Supplemented by reference TRBV18 and TRBJ1-5, the full variable domain reads NAGVMQNPRHLVRRRGQEARLRCSPMKGHSHVYWYRQLPEEGLKFMVYLQKENIIDESGMPKERFSAEFPKEGPSILRIQQVVRGDSAAYFCASSGSLGTSSNQPQHFGDGTRLSIL.

The genes are TRBV6-5 and TRBJ2-7; 9 nucleotides match TRBD2. There are 15 residues in the CDR3. V lost 3 bases, J lost 0 bases, and 3 bases stayed unmatched. CDR1 is MNHEY, CDR2 SVGAGI, per germline. The CDR3 sequence: CASSYAGGSSYEQYF. The CDR3 region has the DNA TGTGCCAGCAGTTATGCGGGAGGGAGCTCCTACGAGCAGTACTTC.

The V and J genes are TRBV6-5 and TRBJ2-7; TRBD2 matches at 9 bases. Trimming cost V 2 bases and J 6 bases; bases outside gene matches: 2. This CDR3 has 13 residues. Germline CDR1 and CDR2: MNHEY and SVGAGI. In nucleotides, the CDR3 is TGTGCCAGCAGTTACGTGCGGGGGGGCGAGCAGTACTTC. Translation gives CASSYVRGGEQYF.

This clone has a single count. The V gene is TRBV6-6, the J gene TRBJ1-1, with D uncertain. V dropped 7 bases and J dropped 6 bases, with 9 bases sitting between them. The CDR3 length is 11 residues. CDR1 and CDR2 (germline): MNHNY, SVGAGI (reference sequence). The CDR3 region has the DNA TGTGCCAGCAAGGGATCCGCTGAAGCTTTCTTT. Protein sequence: CASKGSAEAFF.

The chain links TRBV5-1 to TRBJ1-1; the match to TRBD1 covers 10 bases. Germline V CDR1 and CDR2: SGHRS, YFSETQ. The CDR3 spans 14 residues. With 0 bases clipped from V and 4 bases from J, the junction kept 0 bases outside the gene matches. The chain's CDR3 is CASSLGQGATEAFF. The CDR3, as DNA: TGCGCCAGCAGCTTGGGACAGGGGGCCACTGAAGCTTTCTTT.

There are a few counts of this clone. This chain connects TRBV30 to TRBJ1-1; 7 bases map to TRBD1. Trimming at V came to 0 bases and at J to 4 bases, leaving 2 bases not matched to a gene. The CDR3 is 13 amino acids. Germline lookup yields CDR1 GTSNPN and CDR2 SVGIG (reference sequence). The CDR3 loop reads CAWSVTGFTEAFF. The DNA for the CDR3 is TGTGCCTGGAGTGTGACAGGGTTCACTGAAGCTTTCTTT.

This clone occurred once. The rearrangement joins TRBV7-2 to TRBJ2-7, with D maybe TRBD2 (5 bases). The CDR3 runs 13 residues. Trimming took off 2 bases at V and 0 bases at J, with 5 bases between the two ends. Germline loops: CDR1 SGHTA, CDR2 FQGNSA. The CDR3 protein is CASSLTSSYEQYF. In DNA form, the CDR3 reads TGTGCCAGCAGCTTAACTAGCTCCTACGAGCAGTACTTC.

The CDR3 region has the DNA TGTGCCAGTACGGACAGGGGAGAGACCCAGTACTTC. Its protein is CASTDRGETQYF. The genes are TRBV19 and TRBJ2-5; TRBD1 agrees at 9 bases. Per germline, CDR1 LNHDA and CDR2 SQIVND (reference sequence). V lost 7 bases and J lost 4; bases outside the gene matches: 1. CDR3 length: 12 residues. Filled out from reference TRBV19 and TRBJ2-5, the complete variable domain reads DGGITQSPKYLFRKEGQNVTLSCEQNLNHDAMYWYRQDPGQGLRLIYYSQIVNDFQKGDIAEGYSVSREKKESFPLTVTSAQKNPTAFYLCASTDRGETQYFGPGTRLLVL.

This clone was counted only a few times. The genes are TRBV5-4 and TRBJ1-1; possibly TRBD1 for D (6 bases). Trimming removed 2 bases from V and 4 bases from J, with 9 bases in between. In germline, CDR1 is SGHNT, CDR2 YYREEE (reference sequence). The CDR3 spans 13 residues. The CDR3 DNA reads as TGTGCCAGCAGCTTCGGAGGGGGCACTGAAGCTTTCTTT. Protein: CASSFGGGTEAFF.

The genes are TRBV27 and TRBJ2-7; a possible D gene is TRBD1 (6 bases). The length of the CDR3 is 16 residues. V gave up 2 bases and J gave up 0 bases, with 14 bases separating them. From germline, CDR1 is MNHEY and CDR2 SMNVEV (reference sequence). The CDR3 sequence: CASSLAPDRSSYEQYF. The CDR3 DNA sequence: TGTGCCAGCAGTTTAGCGCCCGACAGGAGCTCCTACGAGCAGTACTTC.

The V gene is TRBV29-1, the J gene TRBJ2-1, with 8 bases identical to TRBD2. This CDR3 comprises 13 residues. V lost 8 bases, J lost 4 bases, and 7 bases stayed unmatched. In germline, CDR1 is SQVTM, CDR2 ANQGSEA. CDR3 in amino acids: CSSPAGGYNEQFF. The CDR3 DNA follows: TGCAGCTCCCCTGCGGGAGGATACAATGAGCAGTTCTTC.

In this sample, this clone turned up a few times. This sequence joins TRBV28 and TRBJ2-7; 9 bases map to TRBD2. V was clipped by 3 bases and J by 1 base; unmatched bases: 1. This CDR3 has 14 amino acids. Per germline, CDR1 MDHEN and CDR2 SYDVKM. The chain's CDR3 is CASSFLAGSYEQYF. Here the CDR3 DNA reads TGTGCCAGCAGTTTTCTAGCGGGGTCCTACGAGCAGTACTTC.

The rearrangement uses TRBV6-6 and TRBJ2-7, with D tentatively TRBD1 or TRBD2 (5 bases each). Germline loops: CDR1 MNHNY, CDR2 SVGAGI (reference sequence). The CDR3 length is 15 residues. Trimming took 6 bases from V and 2 from J, leaving 17 bases between them. The CDR3 spells CASRLFRDQTYEQYF. The DNA of the CDR3 is TGTGCCAGCAGACTATTCCGGGACCAAACCTACGAGCAGTACTTC.

CDR3 sequence reads: CASSSPSSSAFNEQFF. The CDR3 nucleotides are TGCGCCAGCAGCTCACCCTCCTCCAGCGCCTTTAATGAGCAGTTCTTC. V usage is TRBV4-1 and J usage is TRBJ2-1; D uncertain. Trimming stripped 5 bases from V and 7 bases from J, with 21 bases between. Germline V gene lookup returns CDR1 MGHRA and CDR2 YSYEKL. The CDR3 extends over 16 amino acids.

This chain links TRBV7-2 with TRBJ2-7; D perhaps matches TRBD1 (5 bases). There are 15 residues in the CDR3. Trimming took 5 bases from V and 4 from J, leaving 18 bases between them. Looked up from germline, CDR1 is SGHTA and CDR2 is FQGNSA. In DNA, the CDR3 is TGTGCCAGCAGCCTTGGACAATCTGAGATATACGAGCAGTACTTC. Its protein is CASSLGQSEIYEQYF.

V is TRBV5-1 and J is TRBJ2-1, with 9 bases identical to TRBD1. Trimming removed 5 bases from V and 1 base from J; junction bases left unmatched: 13. The CDR3 has 18 amino acids. Germline V CDR1 and CDR2: SGHRS, YFSETQ. In nucleotides, the CDR3 is TGCGCCAGCAGAACGGCCCCCACAGGGGGCTTATCCTACAATGAGCAGTTCTTC. It translates to CASRTAPTGGLSYNEQFF.

The chain carries TRBV7-9 and TRBJ2-3, with 8 bases lining up with TRBD2. The V gene's germline CDR1 is SEHNR and CDR2 FQNEAQ (reference sequence). The J segment lost 7 bases and the V segment lost 3 bases, leaving 12 bases of the junction unmatched. The CDR3 spans 16 residues. The CDR3 region has the DNA TGTGCCAGCAGCTTTTACGGGCAGCGGGAGCGGAATACGCAGTATTTT. This codes for CASSFYGQRERNTQYF. The full variable domain, its missing parts supplied by reference TRBV7-9 and TRBJ2-3, is DTGVSQNPRHKITKRGQNVTFRCDPISEHNRLYWYRQTLGQGPEFLTYFQNEAQLEKSRLLSDRFSAERPKGSFSTLEIQRTEQGDSAMYLCASSFYGQRERNTQYFGPGTRLTVL.

This clone was detected once. The chain employs TRBV28 and TRBJ2-7, with 8 bases lining up with TRBD1. Germline V lookup: CDR1 MDHEN, CDR2 SYDVKM. The CDR3 sequence is 15 residues long. With 5 bases clipped from V and 2 bases from J, the junction kept 8 bases outside the gene matches. The CDR3 nucleotides read TGTGCCAGCAGTCCCCGGACAGGGAAGGCCTACGAGCAGTACTTC. Protein product: CASSPRTGKAYEQYF.

The table lists this clone with a few counts. Here the CDR3 DNA reads TGTGCCAGCAGCTTGGTGGGTCACACGAACACTGAAGCTTTCTTT. Amino acid sequence: CASSLVGHTNTEAFF. The rearrangement joins TRBV5-6 to TRBJ1-1; the D is unclear. V was shortened by 0 bases and J by 1 base, with 10 bases between the two germline ends. The CDR3 is made up of 15 amino acids. Germline CDR1 SGHDT, CDR2 YYEEEE.

The chain has TRBV7-9 and TRBJ2-2; 8 bases are shared with TRBD1. Germline CDR1 is SEHNR and CDR2 is FQNEAQ (reference sequence). The CDR3 runs to 16 residues. V lost 1 base and J lost 5; bases outside the gene matches: 6. As DNA, the CDR3 is TGTGCCAGCAGCTTAGGAGGGACAGGCGGGACCGGGGAGCTGTTTTTT. Translating gives CASSLGGTGGTGELFF.

The V call is TRBV9, the J call TRBJ2-7; the match to TRBD1 covers 7 bases. Germline lookup yields CDR1 SGDLS and CDR2 YYNGEE. J was trimmed by 5 bases and V by 4 bases; bases with no gene match: 9. The CDR3 consists of 14 residues. The CDR3 sequence: CASSSRQGCHEQYF. The CDR3 nucleotides are TGTGCCAGCAGCAGCCGACAGGGTTGCCACGAGCAGTACTTC.

This chain uses TRBV28 with TRBJ1-4; D is perhaps TRBD1 (5 bases). The V end was cut by 8 bases, the J end by 0 bases, with 13 bases between. CDR1 is MDHEN, CDR2 SYDVKM, per germline. The CDR3 covers 15 residues. The CDR3 nucleotides read TGTGCCAGCCGCGACAGAGCCGCAACTAATGAAAAACTGTTTTTT. Residues: CASRDRAATNEKLFF.

This clone was detected once. This rearrangement joins TRBV10-3 to TRBJ1-1; D is uncertain. Germline lookup yields CDR1 ENHRY and CDR2 SYGVKD. V lost 6 bases, J lost 1 base, and 15 bases lay in between. The CDR3 contains 15 residues. The CDR3 region is CAIREGHTPNTEAFF. In DNA, the CDR3 is TGTGCCATCAGGGAAGGTCATACACCGAACACTGAAGCTTTCTTT.

This chain connects TRBV5-1 to TRBJ2-7, with TRBD1 matching over 10 bases. V dropped 3 bases and J dropped 6; count of bases not matched to a gene: 6. The CDR3 consists of 14 residues. CDR1 and CDR2 from the germline V gene are SGHRS and YFSETQ. The CDR3 here is CASSSGTGEGEQYF. The DNA for the CDR3 is TGCGCCAGCAGCTCCGGGACAGGGGAAGGCGAGCAGTACTTC.

The chain employs TRBV18 and TRBJ2-1; D is unclear. In germline, CDR1 is KGHSH, CDR2 LQKENI. This CDR3 comprises 15 residues. Deletions cut 3 bases from V and 8 bases from J, with 17 bases between. The CDR3 DNA reads as TGTGCCAGCTCACCGACTGACCACCCTTGGCATGAGCAGTTCTTC. It yields the protein CASSPTDHPWHEQFF.